This T cell receptor (beta chain) appears in the sequencing data of a study of blood T cells in healthy people across ages. Study-level information: About one barcoded beta molecule per two T cells was the capture yield of template switching. Overall study results and limits: PBMCs left unsorted prevented a conclusive naive versus antigen-experienced comparison. As age increased, TCR beta diversity per million T cells fell in a roughly linear fashion. Strongly correlated with naive T cell percentage was TCR beta diversity.

A few counts support this clonotype. Its antigen is still unknown. The CDR3 runs to 15 residues. Germline values: CDR1 MDHEN, CDR2 SYDVKM. V was pared by 6 bases and J by 0 bases, with 14 bases between. The second PCR ran roughly 6 to 11 cycles with a sample-barcoded 5' primer and J-beta primers. TCRdb recomputed calls from the 5' RACE reads with MiXCR, one row per CDR3 protein. The table includes 1.5 million to 2 million distinct CDR3 sequences, about 31% detected once. The specimen sequenced was blood. This clonotype was obtained from a woman in her twenties or thirties in good health. The chain joins TRBV28 to TRBJ1-2, with D maybe TRBD1 (6 bases). CDR3 bases: TGTGCCAGCAGCTATGGACAGCGAGCTAACTATGGCTACACCTTC. Its translation is CASSYGQRANYGYTF.